The 15 T cell receptor beta chains below were found in one sample sequenced in a study of circulating and synovial CD4+ cells in juvenile arthritis. Sequenced by immunoSEQ multiplex PCR; TCRdb stores in-frame clones only, minus some. The table lists about 33,000 clones, roughly 95% of them singletons, with roughly 0.17% in the top ten. Material for sequencing was CD4+ T cells from blood. The source is a human donor with juvenile idiopathic arthritis.

This chain joins TRBV28 and TRBJ2-1; tentative D call: TRBD1 (5 bases). CDR1 is MDHEN and CDR2 is SYDVKM in the germline V gene. Between the trimmed V and J ends, which lost 1 base and 5 bases, there was a span of 12 bases. There are 15 residues in the CDR3. CDR3 loop: CASSLFRAQDNEQFF. The CDR3 bases are TGTGCCAGCAGTTTATTTCGGGCACAGGACAATGAGCAGTTCTTC.

The chain recombines TRBV28 with TRBJ2-7; tentative D call: TRBD2 (6 bases). Between the trimmed V and J ends, which lost 6 bases and 3 bases, there was a span of 15 bases. This CDR3 region has 14 residues. From germline, CDR1 is MDHEN and CDR2 SYDVKM. The CDR3 DNA sequence: TGTGCCAGCAGCATGGGGGGACTCAACTACGAGCAGTACTTC. Protein sequence: CASSMGGLNYEQYF.

The V gene is TRBV4-1, the J gene TRBJ1-3; TRBD1 matches 8 bases. The junction had 5 bases not matched to a gene; V was cut back by 1 base and J by 0 bases. CDR3 length equals 17 residues. Germline V gene data show CDR1 as MGHRA and CDR2 as YSYEKL. The DNA of the CDR3 is TGCGCCAGCAGCCAAGGATTGGACAGGGTCTCTGGAAACACCATATATTTT. Protein: CASSQGLDRVSGNTIYF.

The chain joins TRBV28 to TRBJ2-7, with D possibly being TRBD1 (6 bases). The CDR3 length is 13 residues. The germline V and J ends were trimmed by 8 bases and 2 bases, with 13 bases remaining between them. Germline CDR1 and CDR2: MDHEN and SYDVKM. DNA of the CDR3: TGTGCCAGCGGGAATTCAGGGGCCTACGAGCAGTACTTC. Protein: CASGNSGAYEQYF.

V and J are TRBV5-1 and TRBJ2-3; 15 bases fit TRBD2. The germline V gene encodes CDR1 SGHRS and CDR2 YFSETQ. The V and J ends lost 4 bases and 8 bases, in that order; junction bases with no gene match: 20. This CDR3 has 20 residues. The CDR3 sequence is CASSTRGGTSGGHLLPTQYF. As DNA, the CDR3 is TGCGCCAGCAGCACCAGAGGGGGGACTAGCGGGGGGCATCTCCTTCCTACGCAGTATTTT. Full variable domain (rest looked up from reference TRBV5-1 and TRBJ2-3): KAGVTQTPRYLIKTRGQQVTLSCSPISGHRSVSWYQQTPGQGLQFLFEYFSETQRNKGNFPGRFSGRQFSNSRSEMNVSTLELGDSALYLCASSTRGGTSGGHLLPTQYFGPGTRLTVL.

The rearrangement uses TRBV25-1 and TRBJ1-1, with 9 bases that match TRBD1. CDR3 length: 15 residues. The germline V gene has CDR1 MGHDK and CDR2 SYGVNS. The J segment lost 3 bases and the V segment lost 4 bases, leaving 6 bases of the junction unmatched. The CDR3 spells CASSAPRQGDTEAFF. The CDR3 DNA sequence: TGTGCCAGCAGTGCACCAAGACAGGGGGACACTGAAGCTTTCTTT.

The V and J genes are TRBV4-1 and TRBJ2-3; no clear D. The CDR3 is 15 amino acids. V was pared by 1 base and J by 0 bases, with 8 bases between. Germline loops: CDR1 MGHRA, CDR2 YSYEKL. In nucleotides, the CDR3 is TGCGCCAGCAGCCAAGCTCTAACTAGCACAGATACGCAGTATTTT. Translated, it gives CASSQALTSTDTQYF.

As for this clone: Other DNA sequences in this sample translate to the same CDR3. The chain links TRBV5-1 to TRBJ1-6, with D tentatively TRBD1 (5 bases). CDR1 is SGHRS, CDR2 YFSETQ, per germline. The CDR3 spans 15 residues. Trimming shortened V by 1 base and J by 7 bases, and 12 bases separated the two germline ends. CDR3 DNA: TGCGCCAGCAGCTTGTCAGGGAACGTGAATTCACCCCTCCACTTT. Its protein is CASSLSGNVNSPLHF.

The rearrangement uses TRBV4-3 and TRBJ2-7, with D possibly TRBD1 on 5 matching bases. Germline V gives CDR1 LGHNA, CDR2 YSLEER. The V gene lost 2 bases and the J gene lost 3 bases, with 14 bases spanning the gap. The CDR3 loop spans 15 amino acids. CDR3 nucleotides: TGCGCCAGCAGCCAAACGCGCAGGGTAGGCTACGAGCAGTACTTC. Protein sequence: CASSQTRRVGYEQYF.

This chain uses TRBV11-3 with TRBJ2-1; TRBD1 matches at 8 bases. Germline CDR1 is SGHNT and CDR2 is YENEEA. V lost 5 bases and J lost 0; bases outside the gene matches: 3. The CDR3 contains 15 residues. For the CDR3, the DNA is TGTGCCAGCAGCCCCGACAGGGGCTCCTACAATGAGCAGTTCTTC. It encodes CASSPDRGSYNEQFF.

This clone was seen a handful of times. The gene calls are TRBV4-1 and TRBJ1-3, with D possibly matching TRBD1 (5 bases). Germline V gene lookup returns CDR1 MGHRA and CDR2 YSYEKL. CDR3 length: 13 residues. Trimming cost V 3 bases and J 8 bases, with 11 bases left between them. DNA for the CDR3: TGCGCCAGCAGCCAGGGCAGGGCGGACACCATATATTTT. Protein product: CASSQGRADTIYF.

The chain combines TRBV6-1 with TRBJ2-1; perhaps TRBD2 as D (6 bases). V was shortened by 6 bases and J by 2 bases, with 14 bases between the two germline ends. This CDR3 has 15 amino acids. Germline CDR1 is MNHNS and CDR2 is SASEGT. The CDR3 spells CASSPTEGAYNEQFF. DNA of the CDR3: TGTGCCAGCAGCCCTACGGAGGGAGCCTACAATGAGCAGTTCTTC.

The chain employs TRBV27 and TRBJ1-1; a possible D gene is TRBD1 (6 bases). The CDR3 length is 18 residues. V was clipped by 4 bases and J by 0 bases, with 21 bases between them. The germline CDR1 and CDR2 sequences are MNHEY and SMNVEV (reference sequence). CDR3 sequence reads: CASSSPLRGGPMNTEAFF. As DNA, the CDR3 is TGTGCCAGCAGTTCTCCCCTTAGGGGGGGGCCCATGAACACTGAAGCTTTCTTT.

This clone was seen only once. The chain combines TRBV29-1 with TRBJ1-1; the D gene is possibly TRBD1 (6 bases). Germline values: CDR1 SQVTM, CDR2 ANQGSEA. Between the trimmed V and J ends, which lost 7 bases and 0 bases, there was a span of 15 bases. The CDR3 is 14 residues long. The CDR3 nucleotides read TGCAGCGCCCATGGGACATCGATGAACACTGAAGCTTTCTTT. Its protein product is CSAHGTSMNTEAFF.

The chain uses TRBV28 and TRBJ1-2; D is possibly TRBD1 (5 bases). The CDR3 is made up of 15 amino acids. CDR1 and CDR2 (germline): MDHEN, SYDVKM. V was shortened by 6 bases and J by 2 bases, with 16 bases between the two germline ends. DNA for the CDR3: TGTGCCAGCAGCCCACAGGTCCCCTTGAACTATGGCTACACCTTC. Encoded protein: CASSPQVPLNYGYTF.